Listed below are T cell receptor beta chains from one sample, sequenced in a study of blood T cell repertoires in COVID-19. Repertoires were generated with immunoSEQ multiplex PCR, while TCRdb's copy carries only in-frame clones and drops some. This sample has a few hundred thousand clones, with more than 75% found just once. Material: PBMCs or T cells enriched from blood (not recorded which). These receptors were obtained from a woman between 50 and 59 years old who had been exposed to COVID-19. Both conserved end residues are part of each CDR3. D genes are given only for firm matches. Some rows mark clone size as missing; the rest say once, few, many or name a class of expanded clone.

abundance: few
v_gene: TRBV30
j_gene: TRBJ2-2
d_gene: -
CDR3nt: TGTGCCTGGAGCAAAGGATCAGTGGGCGCCGGGGAGCTGTTTTTT
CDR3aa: CAWSKGSVGAGELFF

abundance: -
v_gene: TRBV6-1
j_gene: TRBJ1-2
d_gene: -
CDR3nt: TGTGCCAGCAGTGATCCCGGACAGTCGAGAGGCTACACCTTC
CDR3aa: CASSDPGQSRGYTF

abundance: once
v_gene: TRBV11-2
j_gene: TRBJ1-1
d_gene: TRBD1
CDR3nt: TGTGCCAGCAGCTTCATCCGGACAGGGGGGATGAACACTGAAGCTTTCTTT
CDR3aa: CASSFIRTGGMNTEAFF

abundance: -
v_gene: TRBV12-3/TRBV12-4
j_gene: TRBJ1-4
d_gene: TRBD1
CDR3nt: TGTGCCAGCAGGTCGACAGGGCCTGAAAAACTGTTTTTT
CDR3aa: CASRSTGPEKLFF

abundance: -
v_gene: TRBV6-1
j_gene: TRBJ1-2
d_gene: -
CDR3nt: TGTGCCAGCACCAAGGGGCCCCCAAACTATGGCTACACCTTC
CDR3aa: CASTKGPPNYGYTF

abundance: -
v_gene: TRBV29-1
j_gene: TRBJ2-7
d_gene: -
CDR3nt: TGCAGCGCCAAATTCGAGACACGTGGACAGTCTCGGCAGTACTTC
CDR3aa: CSAKFETRGQSRQYF

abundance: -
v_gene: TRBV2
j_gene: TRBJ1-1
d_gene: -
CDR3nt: TGTGCCAGCAGTGCCCAGACTGAAGCTTTCTTT
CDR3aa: CASSAQTEAFF

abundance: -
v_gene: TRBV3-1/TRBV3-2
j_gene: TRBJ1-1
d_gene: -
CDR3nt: TGTGCCAGCAGCCACGTTACGAATGGTGGGCCTGAAGCTTTCTTT
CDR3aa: CASSHVTNGGPEAFF

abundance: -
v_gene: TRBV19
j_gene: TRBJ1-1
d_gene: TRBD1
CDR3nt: TGTGCCAGTAGTAAAGAGGGGGCGCGAGGCACTGAAGCTTTCTTT
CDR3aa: CASSKEGARGTEAFF

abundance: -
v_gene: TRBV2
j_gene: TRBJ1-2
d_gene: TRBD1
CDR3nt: TGTGCCAGCAGTGAAGGGACAGGGGGTTTCTATGGCTACACCTTC
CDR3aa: CASSEGTGGFYGYTF

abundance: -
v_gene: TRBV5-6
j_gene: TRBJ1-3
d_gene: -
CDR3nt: TGTGCCAGCAGCGGAGGACTGGGCTCTGGAAACACCATATATTTT
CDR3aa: CASSGGLGSGNTIYF

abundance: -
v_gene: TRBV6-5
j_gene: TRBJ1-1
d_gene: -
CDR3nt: TGTGCCAGCGTTCTGGGAGCGAACACTGAAGCTTTCTTT
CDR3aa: CASVLGANTEAFF

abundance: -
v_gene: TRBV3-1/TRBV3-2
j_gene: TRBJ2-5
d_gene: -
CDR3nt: TGTGCCAGCAGCCAAGAGGCTGGGGCTCGAGGGACCCAGTACTTC
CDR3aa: CASSQEAGARGTQYF

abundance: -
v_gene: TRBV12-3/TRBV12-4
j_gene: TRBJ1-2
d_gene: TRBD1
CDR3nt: TGTGCCAGCAGGCAGGGGGCTAACTATGGCTACACCTTC
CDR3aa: CASRQGANYGYTF

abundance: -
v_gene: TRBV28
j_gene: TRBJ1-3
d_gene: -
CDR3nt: TGTGCCAGTTCCGGGACATTTGTCTCTGGAAACACCATATATTTT
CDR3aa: CASSGTFVSGNTIYF

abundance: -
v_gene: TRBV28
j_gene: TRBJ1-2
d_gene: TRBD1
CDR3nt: TGTGCCAGCAGTTCCCCTTTGTGGGACAGGGTTAACTATGGCTACACCTTC
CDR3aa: CASSSPLWDRVNYGYTF

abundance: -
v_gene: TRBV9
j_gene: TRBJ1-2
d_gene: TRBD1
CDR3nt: TGTGCCAGCAGCCCTACAGGGGTTGGCTACACCTTC
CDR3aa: CASSPTGVGYTF

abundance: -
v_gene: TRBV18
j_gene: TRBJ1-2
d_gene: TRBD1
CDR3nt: TGTGCCAGCTCACCCGAACAGGGGGTCCCCAATGGCTACACCTTC
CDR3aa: CASSPEQGVPNGYTF

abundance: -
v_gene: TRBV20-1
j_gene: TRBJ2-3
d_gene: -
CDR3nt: TGCAGTGCTAGCGAGGTAGATACGCAGTATTTT
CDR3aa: CSASEVDTQYF

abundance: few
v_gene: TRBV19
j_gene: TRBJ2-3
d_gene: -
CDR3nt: TGTGCCAGTAGTCCCCTTCCGGGGGAACCAGATACGCAGTATTTT
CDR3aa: CASSPLPGEPDTQYF

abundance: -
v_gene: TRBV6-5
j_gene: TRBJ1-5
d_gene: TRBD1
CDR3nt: TGTGCCAGCGGGACAGTGCAAAATCAGCCCCAGCATTTT
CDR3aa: CASGTVQNQPQHF

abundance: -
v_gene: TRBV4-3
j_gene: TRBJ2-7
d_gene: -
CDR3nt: TGCGCCAGCAGCCAAGGTTGGGGAGGAGCCTACGAGCAGTACTTC
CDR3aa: CASSQGWGGAYEQYF

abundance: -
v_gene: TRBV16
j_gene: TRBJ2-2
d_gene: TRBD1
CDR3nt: TGTGCCAGCAGCCACCTGGACAGGGGGGACACCGGGGAGCTGTTTTTT
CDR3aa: CASSHLDRGDTGELFF

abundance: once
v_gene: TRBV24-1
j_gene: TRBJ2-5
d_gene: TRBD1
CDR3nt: TGTGCCACCAGTTCCGGGACAGGGGGTCAAGAGACCCAGTACTTC
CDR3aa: CATSSGTGGQETQYF

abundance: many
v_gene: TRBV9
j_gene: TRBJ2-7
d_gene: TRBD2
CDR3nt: TGTGCCAGCAGCGTAGGTCTAGCGGGGGATCCCCCCCACGAGCAGTACTTC
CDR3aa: CASSVGLAGDPPHEQYF

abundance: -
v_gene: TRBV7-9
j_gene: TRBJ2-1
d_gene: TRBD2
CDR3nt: TGTGCCAGCAGCTTAGAGATGCCGGGACTATCAGGAAATGAGCAGTTCTTC
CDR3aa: CASSLEMPGLSGNEQFF

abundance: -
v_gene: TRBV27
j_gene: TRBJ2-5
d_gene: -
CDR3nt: TGTGCCAGCAGTATCAGGGGCTCCCGAGAGTACTTC
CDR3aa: CASSIRGSREYF

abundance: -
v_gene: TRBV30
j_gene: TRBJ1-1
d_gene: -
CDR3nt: TGTGCCTGGAGTGCAGGGGTTCGCACTGAAGCTTTCTTT
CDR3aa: CAWSAGVRTEAFF

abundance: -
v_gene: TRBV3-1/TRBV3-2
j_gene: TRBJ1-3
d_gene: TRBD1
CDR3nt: TGTGCCAGCAGCCAAGATTCCAGGGGGTCTGGAAACACCATATATTTT
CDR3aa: CASSQDSRGSGNTIYF

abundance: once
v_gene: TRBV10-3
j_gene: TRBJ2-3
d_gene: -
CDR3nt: TGTGCCACCGCGGAGCCCACAGATACGCAGTATTTT
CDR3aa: CATAEPTDTQYF

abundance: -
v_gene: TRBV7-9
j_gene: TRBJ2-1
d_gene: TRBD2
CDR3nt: TGTGCCAGCAGCTTAGGGACTAGCGGGGGGAATGAGCAGTTCTTC
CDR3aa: CASSLGTSGGNEQFF

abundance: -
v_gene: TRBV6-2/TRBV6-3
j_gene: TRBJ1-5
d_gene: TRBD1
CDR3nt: TGTGCCAGCAGCCTGACAGGGACCAACCAGCCCCAGCATTTT
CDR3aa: CASSLTGTNQPQHF

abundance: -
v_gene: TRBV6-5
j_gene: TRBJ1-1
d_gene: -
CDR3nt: TGTGCCAGCAGTTACGGAATCAGGCAAGAAGCTTTCTTT
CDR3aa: CASSYGIRQEAFF

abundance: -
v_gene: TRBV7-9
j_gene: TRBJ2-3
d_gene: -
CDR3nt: TGTGCCAGCACCATTAAGGGGACACATACGCAGTATTTT
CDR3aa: CASTIKGTHTQYF

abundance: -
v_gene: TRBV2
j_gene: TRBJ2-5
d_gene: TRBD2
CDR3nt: TGTGCCAGTGAGCGCGGGGGGGCTCAAGAGACCCAGTACTTC
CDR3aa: CASERGGAQETQYF

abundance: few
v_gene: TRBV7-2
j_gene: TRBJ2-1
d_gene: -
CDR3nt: TGTGCCAGCAGCTCAGGAATAAGGTCCTACAATGAGCAGTTCTTC
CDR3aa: CASSSGIRSYNEQFF

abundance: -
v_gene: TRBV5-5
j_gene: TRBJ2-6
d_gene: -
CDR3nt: TGTGCCAGTCTGTTAGGGGTATCTGGGGCCAACGTCCTGACTTTC
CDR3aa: CASLLGVSGANVLTF

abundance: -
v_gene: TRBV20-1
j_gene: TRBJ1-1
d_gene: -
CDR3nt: TGCAGTGCTTCGAGGACTGAAGCTTTCTTT
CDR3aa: CSASRTEAFF

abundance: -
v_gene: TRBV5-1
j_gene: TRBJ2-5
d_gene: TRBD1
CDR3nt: TGCGCCAGCAGCTTGGCAGGACAGGGTCAAGAGACCCAGTACTTC
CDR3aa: CASSLAGQGQETQYF

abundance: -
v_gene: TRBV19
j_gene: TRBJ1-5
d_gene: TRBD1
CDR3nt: TGTGCCAGTAGTATAGGGACAGGGGGACAGCCCCAGCATTTT
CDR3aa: CASSIGTGGQPQHF

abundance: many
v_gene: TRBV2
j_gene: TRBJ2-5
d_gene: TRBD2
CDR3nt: TGTGCCAGCAGTAAAGGGCTAGCGGGGGGATCCGAGACCCAGTACTTC
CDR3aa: CASSKGLAGGSETQYF

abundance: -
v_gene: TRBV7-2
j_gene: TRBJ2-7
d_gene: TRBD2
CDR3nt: TGTGCCAGCAGCTCCACTCGGGGGGATTACGAGCAGTACTTC
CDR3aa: CASSSTRGDYEQYF

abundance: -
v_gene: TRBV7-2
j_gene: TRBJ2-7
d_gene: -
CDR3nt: TGTGCCAGCAGCTTAATGGGGGCGGGTGAGCAGTACTTC
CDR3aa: CASSLMGAGEQYF

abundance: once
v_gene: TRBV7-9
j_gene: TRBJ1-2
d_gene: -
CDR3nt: TGTGCCAGCAGCGCCTCAGACTTATATGGCTACACCTTC
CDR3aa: CASSASDLYGYTF

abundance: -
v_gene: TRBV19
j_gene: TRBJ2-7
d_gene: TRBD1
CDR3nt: TGTGCCAGTAGTCCGCGGACAGGGGGCGCGGGCGAGCAGTACTTC
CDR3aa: CASSPRTGGAGEQYF

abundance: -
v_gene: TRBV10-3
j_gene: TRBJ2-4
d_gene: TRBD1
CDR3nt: TGTGCCATCAGTGAGTCCGGGACAGGGTACATTCAGTACTTC
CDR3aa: CAISESGTGYIQYF

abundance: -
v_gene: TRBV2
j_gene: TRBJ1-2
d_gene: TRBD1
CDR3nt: TGTGCCAGCAGTTTGATTGGACAGGGTAATGGCTACACCTTC
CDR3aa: CASSLIGQGNGYTF

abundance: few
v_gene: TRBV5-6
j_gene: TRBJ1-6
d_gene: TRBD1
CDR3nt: TGTGCCAGCAGCTTCAGCTTTGACAGGGGAGCGAATTCACCCCTCCACTTT
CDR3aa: CASSFSFDRGANSPLHF

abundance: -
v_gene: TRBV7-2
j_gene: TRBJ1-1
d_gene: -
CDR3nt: TGTGCCAGCAGCTTAGGAGGCGGGAGGGATGAAGCTTTCTTT
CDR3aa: CASSLGGGRDEAFF

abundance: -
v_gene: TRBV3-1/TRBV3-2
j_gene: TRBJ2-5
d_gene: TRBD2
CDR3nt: TGTGCCAGCAGCCTACGCACTAGCGGCCAAGAGACCCAGTACTTC
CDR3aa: CASSLRTSGQETQYF

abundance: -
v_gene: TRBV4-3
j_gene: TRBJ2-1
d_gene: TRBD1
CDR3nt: TGCGCCAGCAGCCAAGGGACAGGGGACAATGAGCAGTTCTTC
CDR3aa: CASSQGTGDNEQFF

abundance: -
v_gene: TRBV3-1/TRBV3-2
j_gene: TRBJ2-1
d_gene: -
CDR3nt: TGTGCCAGCAGCCCACAGGAAATCAGACGTGAGCAGTTCTTC
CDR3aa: CASSPQEIRREQFF

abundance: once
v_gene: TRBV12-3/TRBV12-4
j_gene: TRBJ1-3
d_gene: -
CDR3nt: TGTGCCAGCAGTTCCCTTGGAAACACCATATATTTT
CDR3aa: CASSSLGNTIYF

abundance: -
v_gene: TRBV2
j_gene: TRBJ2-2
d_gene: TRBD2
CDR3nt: TGTGCCAGCAGTGAGGCTAGCGGGGGAAGCGCCGGGGAGCTGTTTTTT
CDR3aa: CASSEASGGSAGELFF

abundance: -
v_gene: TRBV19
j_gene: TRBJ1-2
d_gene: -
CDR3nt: TGTGCCAGTAGTATTGGTCAGATTAACTATGGCTACACCTTC
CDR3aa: CASSIGQINYGYTF

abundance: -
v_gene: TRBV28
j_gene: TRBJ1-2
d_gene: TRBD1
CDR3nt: TGTGCCAGCAGTCTTTCCGGGACAGGGATCAACTATGGCTACACCTTC
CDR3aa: CASSLSGTGINYGYTF

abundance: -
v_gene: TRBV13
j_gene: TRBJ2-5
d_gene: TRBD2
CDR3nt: TGTGCCAGCAGCTTGGGACTAGCTTACCAAGAGACCCAGTACTTC
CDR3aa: CASSLGLAYQETQYF

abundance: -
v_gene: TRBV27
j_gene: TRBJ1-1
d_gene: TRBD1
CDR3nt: TGTGCCAGCAGTCAATACAGGGGCCACAACACTGAAGCTTTCTTT
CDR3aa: CASSQYRGHNTEAFF

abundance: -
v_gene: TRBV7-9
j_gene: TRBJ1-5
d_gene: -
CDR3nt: TGTGCCAGCAGCTTACCGGGTCAGCCCCAGCATTTT
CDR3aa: CASSLPGQPQHF

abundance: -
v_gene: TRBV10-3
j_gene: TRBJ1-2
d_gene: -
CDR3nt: TGTGCCATCAGAGCGGGTCCTAACTATGGCTACACCTTC
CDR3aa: CAIRAGPNYGYTF